A single sample gave rise to the 8 T cell receptor beta chains below, sequenced in a study of OX40 agonist ivuxolimab in advanced cancers. The assay was immunoSEQ multiplex PCR, and TCRdb's table has in-frame clones only and misses some. Among about 67,000 clones, roughly 84% were seen once, and the ten largest hold approximately 2%. This material consisted of CD4+ or CD8+ T cells sorted from blood, taken in a trial of the OX40 agonist ivuxolimab. The receptors here all came from an adult with an advanced solid tumor such as melanoma, head and neck, liver or kidney cancer.

V usage is TRBV14 and J usage is TRBJ2-1, with D uncertain. Looked up from germline, CDR1 is SGHDN and CDR2 is FVKESK. The ends were cut back, 0 bases at V and 10 bases at J, with 7 bases in the middle. The CDR3 runs to 12 residues. The CDR3 reads CASSQDWGEQFF. Written as DNA, the CDR3 is TGTGCCAGCAGCCAAGACTGGGGAGAGCAGTTCTTC.

This chain uses TRBV7-3 with TRBJ2-1; 11 positions agree with TRBD2. With 3 bases clipped from V and 3 bases from J, the junction kept 4 bases outside the gene matches. This CDR3 is built from 16 residues. CDR1 is SGHTA and CDR2 is FQGTGA in the germline V gene. This CDR3 reads CASSFHGTSGYNEQFF. CDR3 nucleotides: TGTGCCAGCAGCTTTCACGGGACTAGCGGCTACAATGAGCAGTTCTTC.

The chain uses TRBV14 and TRBJ2-2, with a possible D match to TRBD1 (5 bases). Trimming stripped 1 base from V and 8 bases from J, with 14 bases between. CDR1 is SGHDN and CDR2 is FVKESK in the germline V gene. The CDR3 spans 15 residues. CDR3 sequence reads: CASSQARGWIGELFF. Written as DNA, the CDR3 is TGTGCCAGCAGCCAAGCAAGGGGCTGGATTGGGGAGCTGTTTTTT.

The rearrangement joins TRBV2 to TRBJ1-2; D ambiguous. The CDR3 covers 12 residues. CDR1 and CDR2 from the germline V gene are SNHLY and FYNNEI. V lost 5 bases and J lost 8, with 12 bases in between. The CDR3: CASSLLSEGYTF. CDR3 in DNA: TGTGCCAGCAGTCTTCTCTCGGAAGGCTACACCTTC.

This clone occurred a few times. The rearrangement joins TRBV13 to TRBJ1-1, with a possible D match to TRBD1 (5 bases). Per the germline V gene, CDR1 is PRHDT and CDR2 is FYEKMQ (reference sequence). This CDR3 has 14 amino acids. V lost 5 bases and J lost 0, with 10 bases in between. As DNA, the CDR3 is TGTGCCAGCAGCATTGGACACCTGAACACTGAAGCTTTCTTT. Translating gives CASSIGHLNTEAFF.

The chain recombines TRBV5-6 with TRBJ2-5; D is unclear. Trimming took off 0 bases at V and 7 bases at J, with 13 bases between the two ends. The V gene's germline CDR1 is SGHDT and CDR2 YYEEEE. The CDR3 length is 14 residues. The CDR3 bases are TGTGCCAGCAGCTTGGATCGAGGTCTTGGGACCCAGTACTTC. Translating gives CASSLDRGLGTQYF.

This clone appeared a single time. This rearrangement joins TRBV7-9 to TRBJ2-3, with D tentatively TRBD2 (6 bases). Germline V gene sequence: CDR1 SEHNR, CDR2 FQNEAQ (reference sequence). The CDR3 runs to 15 residues. Trimming stripped 3 bases from V and 3 bases from J, with 13 bases between. The CDR3: CASSLGSGGTDTQYF. The CDR3 DNA is TGTGCCAGCAGCTTGGGGAGTGGAGGGACAGATACGCAGTATTTT.

This clone was seen a few times. The CDR3 DNA sequence: TGCGCCAGCAGCTTGGGTAATTATGGCTACACCTTC. This translates into CASSLGNYGYTF. This chain links TRBV5-1 with TRBJ1-2; no clear D gene. V lost 0 bases and J 5 bases, leaving 5 bases between the germline ends. The CDR3 loop spans 12 amino acids. CDR1 is SGHRS and CDR2 is YFSETQ in the germline V gene.